The text below deals with one T cell receptor (beta chain). Germline lookup yields CDR1 MNHNS and CDR2 SASEGT. The ends were cut back, 0 bases at V and 1 base at J, with 7 bases in the middle. The CDR3 runs 15 residues. This sample is drawn from a study of blood T cells in healthy people across ages. Study context: Capture via template switching afforded approximately one barcoded beta molecule per two T cells.

A J-beta primer mix and a sample-barcoded 5' primer were used in a second PCR of roughly 6 to 11 cycles. Via MiXCR, TCRdb re-called the 5' RACE reads, giving one row per CDR3 protein. The data contain about 900,000 distinct CDR3 sequences, around 62% of them seen just once; the ten biggest clones take up about 27%. This clonotype was sampled from a man aged 25-40 years in good health. The V and J genes are TRBV6-1 and TRBJ1-3; D uncertain. The specimen was blood. The CDR3 region is CASSEATESGNTIYF. CDR3 sequence (DNA): TGTGCCAGCAGTGAAGCTACGGAATCTGGAAACACCATATATTTT.